The 10 T cell receptor beta chains below all came from one sample that was sequenced in a study of long-term antiretroviral therapy in people with HIV. With survey level as its setting, the immunoSEQ assay was v3.0. Only in-frame clones appear in the TCRdb table, and some are missing; sequencing was by immunoSEQ multiplex PCR. The table includes around 19,000 clones, 82% detected once. The input for sequencing was unsorted PBMCs, taken 2.4 years after starting antiretroviral therapy. These receptors all stem from a man aged 35-49 years with HIV.

This chain connects TRBV6-4 to TRBJ1-6; D is perhaps TRBD1 (6 bases). Looked up from germline, CDR1 is MRHNA and CDR2 is SNTAGT. The CDR3 contains 14 residues. V was cut by 6 bases and J by 7 bases, with 13 bases left in between. This CDR3 is CASSVTDRNSPLHF. CDR3 nucleotides: TGTGCCAGCAGCGTCACCGACAGGAATTCACCCCTCCACTTT.

This clone has just one count. V is TRBV7-9 and J is TRBJ2-1, with D possibly TRBD2 on 5 matching bases. Per germline, CDR1 SEHNR and CDR2 FQNEAQ (reference sequence). The V and J ends lost 5 bases and 0 bases respectively, with 8 bases between them. This CDR3 has 14 residues. CDR3 DNA sequence: TGTGCCAGCAGCCAGGACTCCTCCTACAATGAGCAGTTCTTC. Translating gives CASSQDSSYNEQFF.

The chain carries TRBV18 and TRBJ2-3; D tentatively fits TRBD1 or TRBD2 (7 bases each). Trimming pared 2 bases from V and 4 bases from J, leaving 16 bases between. The CDR3 contains 16 residues. CDR1 is KGHSH and CDR2 is LQKENI in the germline V gene. The CDR3 is CASSPSVGGGPDTQYF. The DNA for the CDR3 is TGTGCCAGCTCACCATCCGTGGGAGGGGGCCCAGATACGCAGTATTTT. Filled out from reference TRBV18 and TRBJ2-3, the complete variable domain reads NAGVMQNPRHLVRRRGQEARLRCSPMKGHSHVYWYRQLPEEGLKFMVYLQKENIIDESGMPKERFSAEFPKEGPSILRIQQVVRGDSAAYFCASSPSVGGGPDTQYFGPGTRLTVL.

This chain links TRBV14 with TRBJ2-5; D may match TRBD1 or TRBD2 (6 bases each). Trimming took off 4 bases at V and 4 bases at J, with 16 bases between the two ends. Germline values: CDR1 SGHDN, CDR2 FVKESK. The CDR3 spans 15 residues. The CDR3 DNA is TGTGCCAGCAGCCCCTTGCTAGGAGGGGGAGAGACCCAGTACTTC. Protein: CASSPLLGGGETQYF.

The V and J genes are TRBV18 and TRBJ2-1; the D is unclear. Between the trimmed V and J ends, which lost 3 bases and 6 bases, there was a span of 18 bases. Germline loops: CDR1 KGHSH, CDR2 LQKENI. The CDR3 consists of 16 residues. CDR3: CASSPAPLALVNEQFF. The CDR3 DNA reads TGTGCCAGCTCACCTGCACCACTGGCCCTAGTCAATGAGCAGTTCTTC.

The chain joins TRBV29-1 to TRBJ2-1, with a possible D match to TRBD2 (6 bases). Trimming left V 5 bases short and J 6 bases short, with 20 bases between. CDR1 is SQVTM, CDR2 ANQGSEA, per germline. This CDR3 has 15 residues. CDR3 nucleotides: TGCAGCGTTCCCCCGGGCTGGCGGGACGGCAATGAGCAGTTCTTC. It encodes CSVPPGWRDGNEQFF.

The V gene is TRBV5-8, the J gene TRBJ2-7; D is undetermined. This CDR3 has 13 amino acids. Trimming shortened V by 2 bases and J by 6 bases, and 12 bases separated the two germline ends. The V gene's germline CDR1 is SGHTS and CDR2 YDEGEE. The CDR3 DNA reads TGTGCCAGCAGCTTCATAAACACCTTCGAGCAGTACTTC. This encodes CASSFINTFEQYF.

The V gene is TRBV11-2, the J gene TRBJ1-6, with D unclear. Trimming left V 6 bases short and J 6 bases short, with 12 bases between. The CDR3 sequence is 14 residues long. Germline CDR1 reads SGHAT; CDR2 reads FQNNGV. CDR3: CASRYLGGNSPLHF. In DNA, the CDR3 is TGTGCCAGCAGATATTTAGGAGGTAATTCACCCCTCCACTTT.

The rearrangement uses TRBV6-6 and TRBJ2-5; 7 bases are a match to TRBD1. The V and J ends lost 7 bases and 1 base, in that order; junction bases with no gene match: 6. CDR1 and CDR2 (germline): MNHNY, SVGAGI (reference sequence). This CDR3 is built from 14 residues. The CDR3 sequence is CASTPGTVQETQYF. CDR3 coding DNA: TGTGCCAGCACACCCGGGACAGTCCAAGAGACCCAGTACTTC.

The chain has TRBV5-1 and TRBJ1-2, with D unresolved. V lost 0 bases, J lost 6 bases, and 18 bases lay in between. The germline gives CDR1 SGHRS, CDR2 YFSETQ. The CDR3 length is 16 residues. The CDR3 DNA reads TGCGCCAGCAGCTTGGGTCTGACCGCGGGCCCCAATGGCTACACCTTC. This encodes CASSLGLTAGPNGYTF.